These 9 T cell receptor beta chains share one sample of origin, sequenced in a study of CD8 T cells in Susac syndrome. RNA totalling roughly 0.45 to 1 ug underwent reverse transcription with random hexamers. In TCRdb, the immunoSEQ multiplex PCR reads were re-called with MiXCR into one record per CDR3 protein. Found here are 120,000 or so distinct CDR3 sequences, 90% to 95% of them singletons; the top ten hold 0.21%. Material: CD8+ T cells from PBMCs. The receptors come from a human donor with Susac syndrome.

The CDR3 bases are TGTGCCAGCAGTTTCGGGACTACCCCTCGTAGCCACAATGAGCAGTTCTTC. It specifies CASSFGTTPRSHNEQFF. This chain links TRBV6-5 with TRBJ2-1, with 7 bases matching TRBD2. J lost 5 bases, V lost 4 bases, and 14 bases had no gene match. Germline lookup yields CDR1 MNHEY and CDR2 SVGAGI. This CDR3 spans 17 amino acids.

The chain combines TRBV30 with TRBJ1-1; 7 nucleotides agree with TRBD1. J was trimmed by 1 base and V by 4 bases; bases with no gene match: 3. Germline V gene sequence: CDR1 GTSNPN, CDR2 SVGIG (reference sequence). The CDR3 sequence is 13 residues long. DNA of the CDR3: TGTGCCTGGACGAGGGGGCCGAACACTGAAGCTTTCTTT. Residues: CAWTRGPNTEAFF.

This sequence joins TRBV12-3 or TRBV12-4 and TRBJ1-2; perhaps TRBD1 as D (6 bases). Trimming took off 3 bases at V and 4 bases at J, with 12 bases between the two ends. CDR3 length: 14 amino acids. The CDR3 loop reads CASSLAGVLYGYTF. DNA for the CDR3: TGTGCCAGCAGTTTGGCAGGGGTTCTCTATGGCTACACCTTC.

The V call is TRBV7-9, the J call TRBJ2-1; tentative D call: TRBD1 (5 bases). Germline-derived CDR1 and CDR2 are SEHNR and FQNEAQ (reference sequence). Trimming shortened V by 1 base and J by 7 bases, and 8 bases separated the two germline ends. The CDR3 runs 13 residues. The CDR3 bases are TGTGCCAGCAGCTTAGGCAGGGTTAATGAGCAGTTCTTC. Amino acid sequence: CASSLGRVNEQFF.

The chain links TRBV7-9 to TRBJ1-1; D might be TRBD1 (6 bases). Per the germline V gene, CDR1 is SEHNR and CDR2 is FQNEAQ (reference sequence). There are 13 residues in the CDR3. The V end lost 10 bases, the J end lost 0 bases, and 12 bases lay between the germline ends. The CDR3 loop reads CATYGGLNTEAFF. The CDR3 nucleotides read TGTGCCACTTACGGGGGGCTGAACACTGAAGCTTTCTTT. The entire variable domain, with the rest obtained from reference TRBV7-9 and TRBJ1-1, is as follows: DTGVSQNPRHKITKRGQNVTFRCDPISEHNRLYWYRQTLGQGPEFLTYFQNEAQLEKSRLLSDRFSAERPKGSFSTLEIQRTEQGDSAMYLCATYGGLNTEAFFGQGTRLTVV.

This chain links TRBV29-1 with TRBJ2-2, with no clear D. The germline V gene encodes CDR1 SQVTM and CDR2 ANQGSEA. Trimming took off 5 bases at V and 4 bases at J, with 5 bases between the two ends. This CDR3 contains 11 residues. The CDR3 nucleotides read TGCAGCGTTTTGACCACCGGGGAGCTGTTTTTT. Translating gives CSVLTTGELFF.

J is TRBJ2-5 and V is TRBV30; no firm D call. The V and J ends lost 3 bases and 3 bases respectively, with 8 bases between them. CDR1 is GTSNPN and CDR2 is SVGIG in the germline V gene (reference sequence). The length of the CDR3 is 12 residues. The CDR3 loop is CAWRSDEETQYF. The CDR3 region has the DNA TGTGCCTGGAGGTCGGACGAAGAGACCCAGTACTTC. Combining the CDR3 with reference TRBV30 and TRBJ2-5 gives the whole variable domain SQTIHQWPATLVQPVGSPLSLECTVEGTSNPNLYWYRQAAGRGLQLLFYSVGIGQISSEVPQNLSASRPQDRQFILSSKKLLLSDSGFYLCAWRSDEETQYFGPGTRLLVL.

This clonotype was seen only once. The chain combines TRBV13 with TRBJ2-4, with TRBD2 matching over 12 bases. The CDR3 consists of 17 residues. CDR1 and CDR2 (germline): PRHDT, FYEKMQ (reference sequence). Trimming removed 3 bases from V and 0 bases from J; junction bases left unmatched: 3. The chain's CDR3 is CASSLLAGGIAKNIQYF. CDR3 DNA sequence: TGTGCCAGCAGCTTGCTAGCGGGAGGGATAGCCAAAAACATTCAGTACTTC.

The chain employs TRBV30 and TRBJ2-7, with 7 bases matching TRBD1. Trimming took 3 bases from V and 2 from J; bases not matched to a gene: 4. The CDR3 covers 13 residues. Germline V gene data show CDR1 as GTSNPN and CDR2 as SVGIG (reference sequence). The CDR3 nucleotides are TGTGCCTGGAGCGACGGACAGGCCTACGAGCAGTACTTC. This translates into CAWSDGQAYEQYF.